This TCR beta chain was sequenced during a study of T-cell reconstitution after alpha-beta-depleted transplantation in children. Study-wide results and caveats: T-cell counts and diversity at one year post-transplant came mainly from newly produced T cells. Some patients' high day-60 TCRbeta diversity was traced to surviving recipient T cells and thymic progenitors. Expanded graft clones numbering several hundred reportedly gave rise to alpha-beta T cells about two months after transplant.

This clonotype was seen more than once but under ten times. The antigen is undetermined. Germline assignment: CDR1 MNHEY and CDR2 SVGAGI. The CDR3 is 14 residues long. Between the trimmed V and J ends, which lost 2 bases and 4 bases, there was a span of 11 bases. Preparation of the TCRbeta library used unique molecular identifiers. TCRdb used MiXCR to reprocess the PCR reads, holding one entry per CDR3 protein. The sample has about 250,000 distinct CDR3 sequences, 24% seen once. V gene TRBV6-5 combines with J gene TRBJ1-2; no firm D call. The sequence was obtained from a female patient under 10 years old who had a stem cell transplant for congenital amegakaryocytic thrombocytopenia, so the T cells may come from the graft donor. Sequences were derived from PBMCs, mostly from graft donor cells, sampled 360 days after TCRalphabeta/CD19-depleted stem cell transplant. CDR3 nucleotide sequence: TGTGCCAGCAGTTACGCCGGCTCTCGCTATGGCTACACCTTC. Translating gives CASSYAGSRYGYTF.